This T cell receptor beta chain was sequenced in a study of molecular identifiers for immune sequencing clone quantification. Study-level background: Across replicate runs, RNA obtained from about 19,000 or 110,000 naive CD8 cells was divided into five, with four undergoing sequencing.

This clonotype was observed many times. Its antigen is not identified. With listed TCR primers and previously described methods, bulk TCR libraries were prepared. TCRdb recomputed calls from the PCR reads with MiXCR, one row per CDR3 protein. The sample has around 480,000 distinct CDR3 sequences, about 20% seen once. Findings of the study overall: Clones with over 20 RNA copies captured over 98% of effector molecules but under 1% of naive ones.

The V and J ends lost 6 bases and 6 bases, in that order; junction bases with no gene match: 3. The CDR3 covers 12 residues. Germline V lookup: CDR1 SNHLY, CDR2 FYNNEI. The receptor comes from a human donor in good health. Some libraries in this study had Jurkat cell RNA spiked in. The V gene is TRBV2, the J gene TRBJ1-1; 8 bases are a match to TRBD1. The sample taken for sequencing was naive CD8+ T cells from blood, with Jurkat cell RNA spiked in. Subset defined: FACS-sorted CD8+CD4-CCR7+CD45RA+ naive T cells. CDR3 residues: CASRGGQAEAFF. Here the CDR3 DNA reads TGTGCCAGCAGGGGGGGACAGGCTGAAGCTTTCTTT.